This record looks at one TCR beta chain sequence and its context. Its antigen remains unidentified. The protocol was immunoSEQ multiplex PCR, while the TCRdb copy is restricted to in-frame clones and leaves out a portion. The sample shows roughly 200,000 clones, about 81% of them seen only once. V was pared by 5 bases and J by 0 bases, with 6 bases of the junction left unmatched. The CDR3 extends over 16 amino acids. Germline-derived CDR1 and CDR2 are SNHLY and FYNNEI. The record originates from a study of cytomegalovirus exposure and HLA in healthy donors. Study-level findings and limits: Within the 100 to 150 validation repertoires, first-cohort TCR clusters tended to co-occur, according to a later analysis.

The source material was PBMCs. The TCR sequence derives from a woman aged 30 to 39 in good health and CMV-seronegative. The V and J genes are TRBV2 and TRBJ1-5, with 8 bases fitting TRBD1. This CDR3 reads CASSQDRGYSNQPQHF. The CDR3 bases are TGTGCCAGCAGTCAAGACAGGGGTTATAGCAATCAGCCCCAGCATTTT. The full variable domain, completed using reference TRBV2 and TRBJ1-5, is EPEVTQTPSHQVTQMGQEVILRCVPISNHLYFYWYRQILGQKVEFLVSFYNNEISEKSEIFDDQFSVERPDGSNFTLKIRSTKLEDSAMYFCASSQDRGYSNQPQHFGDGTRLSIL.